The rows below give T cell receptor beta chains drawn from one sample of a study of T cell responses to AZD1222 COVID-19 vaccine. The table came from immunoSEQ multiplex PCR; TCRdb's copy has only in-frame clones and leaves some out. Altogether 40,000 to 45,000 clones are present, 80% being singletons, with the ten largest covering roughly 20%. The sample consisted of peripheral blood, taken 28 days after the second dose of the MenACWY control vaccine. These receptors were obtained from an adult who received the MenACWY meningococcal vaccine as a control. The CDR3 runs from the conserved cysteine through the conserved F or W. A D gene is named only where the DNA matches it firmly. The size entry is marked missing in some rows and otherwise reads once, few, many or a size class.

cdr3_aa | cdr3_nt | j_call | v_call | d_call | clone_size
CASSLERGSEQFF | TGTGCCAGCAGTTTGGAGAGGGGCAGTGAGCAGTTCTTC | TRBJ2-1 | TRBV6-4 | - | once
CASSPVSILNTEAFF | TGTGCCAGTAGTCCCGTATCGATTTTGAACACTGAAGCTTTCTTT | TRBJ1-1 | TRBV19 | - | -
CASSEDRTTNEKLFF | TGTGCCAGCAGCGAAGACAGGACGACTAATGAAAAACTGTTTTTT | TRBJ1-4 | TRBV2 | - | few
CASSGGPRDTQYF | TGTGCCAGCTCGGGAGGCCCCAGGGATACGCAGTATTTT | TRBJ2-3 | TRBV18 | - | -
CASSQGLGREQFF | TGTGCCAGCAGCCAAGGCCTAGGTAGGGAGCAGTTCTTC | TRBJ2-1 | TRBV14 | - | few
CASSPQGTGLYEQYF | TGTGCCAGCTCACCACAAGGGACCGGACTATACGAGCAGTACTTC | TRBJ2-7 | TRBV18 | - | -
CAWSRWTVKNTEAFF | TGTGCCTGGAGTCGTTGGACAGTTAAGAACACTGAAGCTTTCTTT | TRBJ1-1 | TRBV30 | - | -
CASSDGQGAKNEQFF | TGTGCCAGCAGTGATGGACAGGGGGCTAAGAATGAGCAGTTCTTC | TRBJ2-1 | TRBV25-1 | TRBD1 | once
CASSLLWRGHSTDTQYF | TGTGCCAGCAGCTTACTGTGGCGGGGGCATAGCACAGATACGCAGTATTTT | TRBJ2-3 | TRBV7-8 | - | -
CASRETGSYEQYF | TGTGCCAGCAGGGAAACAGGGTCCTACGAGCAGTACTTC | TRBJ2-7 | TRBV3-1/TRBV3-2 | - | few
CASSTQTGSKTQYF | TGTGCCAGCAGCACCCAAACAGGGAGTAAGACCCAGTACTTC | TRBJ2-5 | TRBV27 | - | -
CATSGPSVPIIYTQYF | TGTGCCACCAGTGGGCCTAGCGTCCCGATTATATATACGCAGTATTTT | TRBJ2-3 | TRBV24-1 | - | -
CASSLIRTGGSYGYTF | TGTGCCAGCAGTTTAATAAGGACAGGGGGCAGCTATGGCTACACCTTC | TRBJ1-2 | TRBV28 | TRBD1 | -
CASRTSGLSYEQYF | TGTGCCAGCAGAACATCGGGCCTCTCCTACGAGCAGTACTTC | TRBJ2-7 | TRBV28 | - | -
CAISEWGLAVFEQYF | TGTGCCATCAGTGAGTGGGGACTAGCGGTTTTCGAGCAGTACTTC | TRBJ2-7 | TRBV10-3 | TRBD2 | -
CASSLKGYGYTF | TGTGCCAGCAGTTTAAAGGGGTATGGCTACACCTTC | TRBJ1-2 | TRBV27 | - | -
CASSPQGYYGYTF | TGTGCCAGCAGCCCACAGGGTTACTATGGCTACACCTTC | TRBJ1-2 | TRBV11-2 | - | -
CASSMGDTQYF | TGTGCCAGTAGTATGGGAGATACGCAGTATTTT | TRBJ2-3 | TRBV19 | - | once
CASTSSGGASDTQYF | TGTGCCAGCACCTCTTCGGGGGGGGCATCAGATACGCAGTATTTT | TRBJ2-3 | TRBV6-5 | TRBD2 | -
CASSPRRGREMGKNIQYF | TGTGCCAGCAGCCCACGGAGAGGACGGGAGATGGGCAAAAACATTCAGTACTTC | TRBJ2-4 | TRBV21-1 | - | -
CASSPLMQRDEQFF | TGTGCCAGCTCACCATTAATGCAGCGGGATGAGCAGTTCTTC | TRBJ2-1 | TRBV18 | - | -
CASRRVPWDRGLWNQPQHF | TGTGCCAGCAGGAGGGTCCCGTGGGACAGGGGGCTCTGGAATCAGCCCCAGCATTTT | TRBJ1-5 | TRBV28 | TRBD1 | -
CASSSTAGEQFF | TGTGCCAGCAGCTCTACTGCGGGTGAGCAGTTCTTC | TRBJ2-1 | TRBV7-8 | - | -
CASSVVNTQYF | TGTGCCAGCAGTGTCGTAAATACGCAGTATTTT | TRBJ2-3 | TRBV2 | - | -
CAISESGSYNSPLHF | TGTGCCATCAGTGAGTCGGGCTCCTATAATTCACCCCTCCACTTT | TRBJ1-6 | TRBV10-3 | - | -
CASSATGDSYGYTF | TGCGCCAGCAGCGCCACAGGGGACTCCTATGGCTACACCTTC | TRBJ1-2 | TRBV5-1 | TRBD1 | -
CASSWNRGTEAFF | TGTGCCAGCAGTTGGAACAGGGGCACTGAAGCTTTCTTT | TRBJ1-1 | TRBV27 | TRBD1 | -
CASSTQARDTEAFF | TGTGCCAGCAGCACGCAGGCTAGGGACACTGAAGCTTTCTTT | TRBJ1-1 | TRBV7-2 | - | -
CASSPLGTANEKLFF | TGTGCCAGCTCACCGCTCGGGACAGCTAATGAAAAACTGTTTTTT | TRBJ1-4 | TRBV18 | TRBD1 | few
CASTPQGFQPQHF | TGTGCCAGCACTCCTCAGGGGTTCCAGCCCCAGCATTTT | TRBJ1-5 | TRBV28 | - | -
CASSLLPSGRMNEQFF | TGTGCCAGCAGCCTGCTACCTAGCGGGAGGATGAATGAGCAGTTCTTC | TRBJ2-1 | TRBV11-1 | TRBD2 | -
CASSPNFRSGNTIYF | TGTGCCAGCAGCCCCAATTTCCGCTCTGGAAACACCATATATTTT | TRBJ1-3 | TRBV3-1/TRBV3-2 | - | -
CASSLDQGYGYTF | TGCGCCAGCAGCTTGGACCAGGGATATGGCTACACCTTC | TRBJ1-2 | TRBV5-1 | - | -
CASSLESNTEAFF | TGTGCCAGCAGTTTGGAATCGAACACTGAAGCTTTCTTT | TRBJ1-1 | TRBV12-3/TRBV12-4 | - | -
CASSARDGGGPGELFF | TGTGCCAGCAGCGCGAGGGACGGTGGGGGTCCCGGGGAGCTGTTTTTT | TRBJ2-2 | TRBV5-4 | - | -
CASSQAGTTGELFF | TGTGCCAGCAGCCAAGCGGGGACCACCGGGGAGCTGTTTTTT | TRBJ2-2 | TRBV3-1/TRBV3-2 | - | -
CASSLYRDTEAFF | TGTGCCAGCAGCTTATACAGGGACACTGAAGCTTTCTTT | TRBJ1-1 | TRBV5-4 | - | once
CASTSAGVVTGELFF | TGTGCCAGCACTAGTGCGGGAGTAGTCACCGGGGAGCTGTTTTTT | TRBJ2-2 | TRBV9 | TRBD2 | -
CAISDSGEAGPVDTQYF | TGTGCCATCAGTGATTCGGGCGAAGCGGGCCCGGTGGATACGCAGTATTTT | TRBJ2-3 | TRBV10-3 | - | -
CASSSKGGISGNTIYF | TGTGCCAGCAGCTCTAAAGGGGGTATCTCTGGAAACACCATATATTTT | TRBJ1-3 | TRBV3-1/TRBV3-2 | - | -
CASSLYGGAYTEAFF | TGTGCCAGCAGCTTGTATGGAGGGGCTTATACTGAAGCTTTCTTT | TRBJ1-1 | TRBV5-6 | - | -
CASRTGASDTQYF | TGTGCCAGTCGGACAGGGGCCTCCGATACGCAGTATTTT | TRBJ2-3 | TRBV19 | TRBD1 | -
CASGLTGRSPLHF | TGTGCTAGTGGTTTGACGGGGAGATCACCCCTCCACTTT | TRBJ1-6 | TRBV12-5 | - | -
CASSSSDGETQYF | TGTGCCAGCAGCTCTTCAGATGGGGAGACCCAGTACTTC | TRBJ2-5 | TRBV5-5 | - | -
CASSHPTGRSYGYTF | TGCGCCAGCAGCCATCCCACGGGCAGGAGTTATGGCTACACCTTC | TRBJ1-2 | TRBV4-1 | - | -
CASRRDLNYGYTF | TGTGCCAGCAGACGGGATCTAAACTATGGCTACACCTTC | TRBJ1-2 | TRBV27 | - | -
CASSFQGGNQPQHF | TGTGCCAGCAGTTTTCAGGGGGGCAATCAGCCCCAGCATTTT | TRBJ1-5 | TRBV28 | TRBD1 | -